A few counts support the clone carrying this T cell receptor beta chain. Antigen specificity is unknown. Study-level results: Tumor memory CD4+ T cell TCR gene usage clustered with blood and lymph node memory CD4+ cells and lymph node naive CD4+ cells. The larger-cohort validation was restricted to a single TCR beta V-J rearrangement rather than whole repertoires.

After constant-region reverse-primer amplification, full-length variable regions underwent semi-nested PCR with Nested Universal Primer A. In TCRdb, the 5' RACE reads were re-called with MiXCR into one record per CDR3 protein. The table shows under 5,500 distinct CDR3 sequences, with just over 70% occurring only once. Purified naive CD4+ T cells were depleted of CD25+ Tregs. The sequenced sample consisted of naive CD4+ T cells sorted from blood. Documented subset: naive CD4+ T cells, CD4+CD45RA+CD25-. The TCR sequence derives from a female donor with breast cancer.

The CDR3 nucleotides are TGCGCCAGCAGCCGAGGGACCCATAACACCGGGGAGCTGTTTTTT. Its protein product is CASSRGTHNTGELFF. The chain employs TRBV5-1 and TRBJ2-2; TRBD1 or TRBD2 may be the D gene (5 bases each). The CDR3 contains 15 residues. The germline CDR1 and CDR2 sequences are SGHRS and YFSETQ. V was trimmed by 4 bases and J by 2 bases, leaving 12 bases between them.